This T cell receptor beta chain was identified in a study of cytomegalovirus exposure and HLA in healthy donors. Trimming took off 4 bases at V and 0 bases at J, with 20 bases between the two ends. Germline values: CDR1 SGDLS, CDR2 YYNGEE. The CDR3 covers 19 residues. It was with 60 Vbeta and 13 Jbeta primers that the PCR ran. TCRdb's copy holds only in-frame clones and misses some; the assay was immunoSEQ multiplex PCR. Found here are more than 100,000 clones, 65% to 90% of them singletons; the top ten hold 2% to 2.5%. The chain employs TRBV9 and TRBJ2-6, with D perhaps TRBD1 (6 bases). This receptor was obtained from a man aged 25-45 years in good health and CMV-seronegative. Sample: PBMCs. CDR3 DNA sequence: TGTGCCAGCAGCCCCCCGCCAGGACAGCCTAGCTCTGGGGCCAACGTCCTGACTTTC. Translation gives CASSPPPGQPSSGANVLTF.